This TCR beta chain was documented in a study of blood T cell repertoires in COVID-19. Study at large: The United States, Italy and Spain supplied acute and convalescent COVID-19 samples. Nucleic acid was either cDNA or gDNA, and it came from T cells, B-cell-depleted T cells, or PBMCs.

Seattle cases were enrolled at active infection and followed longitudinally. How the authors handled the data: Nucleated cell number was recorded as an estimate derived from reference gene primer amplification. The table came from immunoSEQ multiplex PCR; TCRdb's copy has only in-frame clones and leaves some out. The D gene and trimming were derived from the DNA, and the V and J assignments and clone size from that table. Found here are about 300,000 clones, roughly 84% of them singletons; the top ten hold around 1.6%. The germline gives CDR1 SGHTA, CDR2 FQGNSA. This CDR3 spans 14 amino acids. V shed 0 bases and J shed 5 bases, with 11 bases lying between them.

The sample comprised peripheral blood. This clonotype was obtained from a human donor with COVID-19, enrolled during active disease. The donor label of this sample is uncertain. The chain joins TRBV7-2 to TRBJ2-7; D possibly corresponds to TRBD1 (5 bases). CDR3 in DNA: TGTGCCAGCAGCTTAGCCAGGGTCGGGCACGAGCAGTACTTC. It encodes CASSLARVGHEQYF. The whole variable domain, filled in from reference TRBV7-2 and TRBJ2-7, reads GAGVSQSPSNKVTEKGKDVELRCDPISGHTALYWYRQSLGQGLEFLIYFQGNSAPDKSGLPSDRFSAERTGGSVSTLTIQRTQQEDSAVYLCASSLARVGHEQYFGPGTRLTVT.